This TCR beta chain is drawn from a study of T cell responses to AZD1222 COVID-19 vaccine. Measured with immunoSEQ multiplex PCR; TCRdb has only the in-frame clones, and not every one. The sample lists about 200,000 clones, approximately 90% occurring once. The V end lost 1 base, the J end lost 8 bases, and 14 bases lay between the germline ends. The CDR3 extends over 14 amino acids. Germline lookup yields CDR1 SGHTA and CDR2 FQGNSA. V and J are TRBV7-2 and TRBJ1-2; D gene ambiguous. This TCR came from an adult who received the MenACWY meningococcal vaccine as a control. The sequenced sample was peripheral blood, obtained 28 days after the second dose of the MenACWY control vaccine. The CDR3 DNA sequence: TGTGCCAGCAGCTTAGGTTGGGCAGACGAGGGCTACACCTTC. Its translation: CASSLGWADEGYTF.